The clone carrying this T cell receptor (beta chain) has only a few counts. Its antigen is not known. Measured with immunoSEQ multiplex PCR; TCRdb has only the in-frame clones, and not every one. Seen here are roughly 82,000 clones, approximately 93% observed once, and the top ten hold 0.65% to 0.8%. These data come from a study of cytomegalovirus exposure and HLA in healthy donors. Study information: The approximately 110 validation repertoires used the same platform as the 666 first-cohort repertoires, a later analysis reported.

Broader study findings: Using the classifier, cytomegalovirus status was reportedly diagnosed with high specificity and sensitivity. In a later analysis, first-cohort TCR clusters were found to tend to co-occur in the 100 to 150 validation repertoires.

The V end was cut by 8 bases, the J end by 0 bases, with 11 bases between. The CDR3 runs 14 residues. Germline loops: CDR1 LNHDA, CDR2 SQIVND (reference sequence). The V gene is TRBV19, the J gene TRBJ1-3; tentatively, D is TRBD1 (5 bases). Input material: PBMCs. This TCR was sampled from a man younger than 35 in good health and CMV-seronegative. CDR3 DNA: TGTGCCAGTGGCACAGGAGACTCTGGAAACACCATATATTTT. Translating gives CASGTGDSGNTIYF.